This T cell receptor (beta chain) was identified in a study of blood T cell repertoires in COVID-19 (dated by TCRdb to the early 2020s). For the study in its entirety: The collaborator samples originated in the United States, Italy and Spain and spanned the acute and convalescent phases of COVID-19. The prospective study material was composed of cDNA or gDNA derived from T cells, B-cell-depleted T cells, or PBMCs. The dataset comprised deeply sampled blood TCRbeta repertoires from subjects exposed to, actively infected with, or recovered from COVID-19. The repertoires were made available in a free public database intended to serve as a resource for research on the immune response to SARS-CoV-2. The samples were drawn from two sources: the first 160 participants of the ongoing ImmuneRACE study, and 1,254 subjects contributed by 6 global collaborators. Sample metadata almost always included a de-identified subject ID, COVID-19 status, age in years and sex. HLA class I and class II types, where available, came from metadata supplied by the sample provider rather than from assay-based typing.

Including the terminal cysteine and phenylalanine, the CDR3 comprises 14 residues. This entry keeps only the CDR3 DNA: 42 bases, framed from base 1. V drops 0 bases and J drops 1 base, leaving 4 bases in between. The germline V gene supplies CDR1 SGHVS and CDR2 FQNEAQ. A note on this clone: No antigen is known for it. Base qualities were left out, and no much larger clone turns up one base away.

Results and caveats for the whole study, not just this receptor: How much clinical and demographic metadata was included differed by source and by participant, and the metadata was provided uncurated.

The immunoSEQ Assay, a bias-controlled multiplex PCR, was used to amplify TCRbeta CDR3 regions from genomic DNA. Under the source paper's analysis protocol: The number of nucleated cells in each sample was estimated by amplification of reference gene primers within the assay. To quantify the absolute abundance of each unique TCRbeta CDR3 rearrangement, sequence reads were collapsed and filtered. For each sample, productive Simpson clonality was calculated by taking the square root of Simpson's diversity index across productive rearrangements. Here the immuneACCESS table is served through TCRdb, limited to in-frame sequences with V and J called. Missing clones are a known gap in these copies; in checked studies unresolved V genes cover under half, and the rest lacks a known reason. V, J and clone size derive from that table, while D and trimming were established from the DNA sequence. Counted in this sample were approximately 300,000 clones; approximately 92% of them appeared once. The top ten clones comprise around 20% of the sample.

Participants in the prospective study were enrolled through a virtual design, were aged roughly 18 to 90 years, and lived in fewer than 30 United States geographic areas. Cohort assignment in the prospective study relied on participant-reported clinical history from a screening survey and a study questionnaire. ImmuneRACE Cohort 3 recovered participants were defined by two consecutive negative NP/OP PCR tests, healthcare professional clearance, or symptom resolution. Each participant in the prospective study had whole blood, serum and a nasopharyngeal or oropharyngeal swab collected by mobile phlebotomists. Prospective study participants could optionally give additional blood draws and questionnaires over a 2-month period. Prospective study blood samples were shipped either frozen or at room temperature before DNA extraction.

This chain is built from TRBV7-8 and TRBJ1-3; a confident D gene designation cannot be given. The sequenced sample was PBMCs or T cells enriched from blood (not recorded which). The receptor was isolated from a woman aged 30 to 39 who had recovered from COVID-19. The DNA reads TGTGCCAGCAGCTTAGCCGGGTCTGGAAACACCATATATTTT. Its translation reads: CASSLAGSGNTIYF.